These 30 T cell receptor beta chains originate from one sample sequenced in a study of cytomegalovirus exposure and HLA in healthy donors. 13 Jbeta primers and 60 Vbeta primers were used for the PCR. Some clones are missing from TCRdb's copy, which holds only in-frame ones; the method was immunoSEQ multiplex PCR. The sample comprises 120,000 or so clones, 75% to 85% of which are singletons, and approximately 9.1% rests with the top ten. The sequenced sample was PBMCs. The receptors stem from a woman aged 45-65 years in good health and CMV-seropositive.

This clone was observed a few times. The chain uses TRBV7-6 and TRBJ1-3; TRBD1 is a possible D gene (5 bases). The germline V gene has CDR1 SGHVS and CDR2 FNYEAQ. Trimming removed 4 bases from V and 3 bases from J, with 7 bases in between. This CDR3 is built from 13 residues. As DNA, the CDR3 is TGTGCCAGCAGCTCGACAGTTGGAAACACCATATATTTT. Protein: CASSSTVGNTIYF. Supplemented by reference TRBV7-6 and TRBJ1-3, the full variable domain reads GAGVSQSPRYKVTKRGQDVALRCDPISGHVSLYWYRQALGQGPEFLTYFNYEAQQDKSGLPNDRFSAERPEGSISTLTIQRTEQRDSAMYRCASSSTVGNTIYFGEGSWLTVV.

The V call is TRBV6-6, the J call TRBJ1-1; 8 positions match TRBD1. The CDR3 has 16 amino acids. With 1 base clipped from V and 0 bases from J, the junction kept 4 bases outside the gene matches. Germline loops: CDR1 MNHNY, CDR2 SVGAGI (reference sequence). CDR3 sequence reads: CASSYWTGRMNTEAFF. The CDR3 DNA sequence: TGTGCCAGCAGTTACTGGACAGGGCGCATGAACACTGAAGCTTTCTTT.

The CDR3 region has the DNA TGTGCCAGCAGTTTTCACCAGGGGACACTAGAAGCTTTCTTT. This codes for CASSFHQGTLEAFF. V gene TRBV28 combines with J gene TRBJ1-1; TRBD1 might be the D (6 bases). Germline V CDR1 and CDR2: MDHEN, SYDVKM. The V end lost 3 bases, the J end lost 8 bases, and 16 bases lay between the germline ends. The CDR3 extends over 14 amino acids.

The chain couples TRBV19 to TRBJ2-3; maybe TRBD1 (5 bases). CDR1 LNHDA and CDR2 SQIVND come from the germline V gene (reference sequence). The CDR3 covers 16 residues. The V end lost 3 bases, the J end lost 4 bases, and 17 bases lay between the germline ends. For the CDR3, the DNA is TGTGCCAGTAGTATCTCGCACAGGTACCGTCCAGATACGCAGTATTTT. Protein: CASSISHRYRPDTQYF.

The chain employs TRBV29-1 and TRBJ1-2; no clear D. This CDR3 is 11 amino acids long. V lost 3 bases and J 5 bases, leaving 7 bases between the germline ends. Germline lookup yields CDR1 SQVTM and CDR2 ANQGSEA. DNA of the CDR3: TGCAGCGTTGACCGTCAGTATGGCTACACCTTC. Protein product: CSVDRQYGYTF.

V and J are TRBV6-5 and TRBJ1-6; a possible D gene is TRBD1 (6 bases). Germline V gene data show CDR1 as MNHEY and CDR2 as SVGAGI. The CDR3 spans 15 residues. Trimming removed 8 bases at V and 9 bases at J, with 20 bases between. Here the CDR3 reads CASGSGGALVSPLHF. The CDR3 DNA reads TGTGCCAGCGGATCCGGGGGGGCGCTGGTTTCACCCCTCCACTTT.

The DNA of the CDR3 is TGTGCCAGCAGCTTAAATTTGCCTAGCGGGAGGGAGACCCAGTACTTC. It codes for CASSLNLPSGRETQYF. V and J are TRBV7-2 and TRBJ2-5, with TRBD2 matching over 11 bases. This CDR3 region has 16 residues. The germline V gene encodes CDR1 SGHTA and CDR2 FQGNSA. V was clipped by 2 bases and J by 5 bases; unmatched bases: 7.

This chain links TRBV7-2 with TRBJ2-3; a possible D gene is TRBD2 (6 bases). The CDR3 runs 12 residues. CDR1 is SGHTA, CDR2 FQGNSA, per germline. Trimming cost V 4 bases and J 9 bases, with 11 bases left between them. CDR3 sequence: CASSSSRETQYF. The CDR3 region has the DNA TGTGCCAGCAGCTCTTCGCGGGAAACGCAGTATTTT.

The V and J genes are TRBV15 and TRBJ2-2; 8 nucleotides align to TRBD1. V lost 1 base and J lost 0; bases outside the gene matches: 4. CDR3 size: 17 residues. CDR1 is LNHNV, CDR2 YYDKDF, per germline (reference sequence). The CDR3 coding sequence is TGTGCCACCAGCAGAGGAGGGACAGGCTCGAACACCGGGGAGCTGTTTTTT. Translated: CATSRGGTGSNTGELFF.

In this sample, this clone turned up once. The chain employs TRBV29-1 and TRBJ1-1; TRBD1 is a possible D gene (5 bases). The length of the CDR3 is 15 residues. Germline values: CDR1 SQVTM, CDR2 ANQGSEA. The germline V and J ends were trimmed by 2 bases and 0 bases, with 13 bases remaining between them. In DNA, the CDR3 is TGCAGCGTTGAAATGGCAGGGAAAATGAACACTGAAGCTTTCTTT. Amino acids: CSVEMAGKMNTEAFF.

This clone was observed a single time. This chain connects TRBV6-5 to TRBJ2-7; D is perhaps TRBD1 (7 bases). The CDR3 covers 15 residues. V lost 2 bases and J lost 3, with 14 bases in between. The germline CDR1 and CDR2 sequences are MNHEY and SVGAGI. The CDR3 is CASSYERQGGYEQYF. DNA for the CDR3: TGTGCCAGCAGTTACGAGCGACAGGGAGGCTACGAGCAGTACTTC.

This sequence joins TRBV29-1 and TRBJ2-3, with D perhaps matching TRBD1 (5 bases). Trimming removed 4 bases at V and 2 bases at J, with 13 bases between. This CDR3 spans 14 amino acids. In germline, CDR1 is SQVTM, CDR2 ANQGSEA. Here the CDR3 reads CSVGQPTNTDTQYF. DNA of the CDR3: TGCAGCGTTGGACAGCCTACCAACACAGATACGCAGTATTTT.

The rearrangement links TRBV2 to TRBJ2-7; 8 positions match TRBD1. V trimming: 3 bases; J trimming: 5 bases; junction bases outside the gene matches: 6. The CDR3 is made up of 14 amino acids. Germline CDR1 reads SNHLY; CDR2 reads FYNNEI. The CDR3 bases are TGTGCCAGCAGTGATTCGGGACAGGTAAACGAGCAGTACTTC. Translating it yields CASSDSGQVNEQYF.

This CDR3 reads CASSEAQSTDTQYF. CDR3 bases: TGTGCCAGCAGTGAAGCACAGAGCACAGATACGCAGTATTTT. This chain connects TRBV2 to TRBJ2-3; the D is unclear. V shed 0 bases and J shed 0 bases, with 4 bases lying between them. Germline V gene data show CDR1 as SNHLY and CDR2 as FYNNEI. CDR3 size: 14 residues.

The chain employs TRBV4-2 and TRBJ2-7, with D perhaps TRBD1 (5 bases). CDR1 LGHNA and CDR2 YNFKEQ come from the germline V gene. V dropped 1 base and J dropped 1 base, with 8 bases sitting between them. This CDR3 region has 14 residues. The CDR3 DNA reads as TGTGCCAGCAGCCAAGTAGGGGAATCCTACGAGCAGTACTTC. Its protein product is CASSQVGESYEQYF.

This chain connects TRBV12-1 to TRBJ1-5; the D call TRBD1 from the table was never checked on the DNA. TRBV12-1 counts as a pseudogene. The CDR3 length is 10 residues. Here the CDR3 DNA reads TGTGCCAGCACAGAACAGCCCCAGCATTTT. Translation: CASTEQPQHF.

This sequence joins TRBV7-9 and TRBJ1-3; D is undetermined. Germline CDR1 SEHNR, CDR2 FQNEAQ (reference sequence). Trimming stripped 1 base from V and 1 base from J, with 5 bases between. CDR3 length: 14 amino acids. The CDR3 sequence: CASSLGSSGNTIYF. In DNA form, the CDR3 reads TGTGCCAGCAGCTTAGGCAGTTCTGGAAACACCATATATTTT.

CDR3: CASSSGTDPYEQYF. The CDR3 DNA is TGCGCCAGCAGCTCCGGGACAGACCCCTACGAGCAGTACTTC. This rearrangement joins TRBV4-1 to TRBJ2-7, with 7 bases aligning to TRBD1. With 5 bases clipped from V and 2 bases from J, the junction kept 6 bases outside the gene matches. The CDR3 length is 14 residues. Germline CDR1 MGHRA, CDR2 YSYEKL.

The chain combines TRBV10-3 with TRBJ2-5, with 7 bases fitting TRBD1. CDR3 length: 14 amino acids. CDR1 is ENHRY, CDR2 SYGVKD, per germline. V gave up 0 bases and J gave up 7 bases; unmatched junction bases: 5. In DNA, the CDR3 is TGTGCCATCAGTGAGTCGACAGGGTCCCTGACCCAGTACTTC. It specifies CAISESTGSLTQYF.

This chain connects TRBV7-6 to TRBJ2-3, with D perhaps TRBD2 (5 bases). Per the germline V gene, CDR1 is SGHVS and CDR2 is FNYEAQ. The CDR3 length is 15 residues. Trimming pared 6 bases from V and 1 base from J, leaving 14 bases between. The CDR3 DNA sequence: TGTGCCAGCAGGTCGAGCGGCCTCGGCACAGATACGCAGTATTTT. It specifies CASRSSGLGTDTQYF.

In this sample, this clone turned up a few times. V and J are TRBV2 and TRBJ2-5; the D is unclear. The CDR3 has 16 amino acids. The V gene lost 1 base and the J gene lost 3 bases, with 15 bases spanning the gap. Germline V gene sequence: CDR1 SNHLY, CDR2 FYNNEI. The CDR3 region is CASSEGGAHLEETQYF. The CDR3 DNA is TGTGCCAGCAGTGAAGGAGGAGCCCATCTGGAAGAGACCCAGTACTTC.

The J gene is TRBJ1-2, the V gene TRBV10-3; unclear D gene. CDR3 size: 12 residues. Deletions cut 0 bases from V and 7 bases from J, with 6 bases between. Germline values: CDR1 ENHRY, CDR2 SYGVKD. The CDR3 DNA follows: TGTGCCATCAGTGAGTCGCGGGTTGGCTACACCTTC. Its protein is CAISESRVGYTF.

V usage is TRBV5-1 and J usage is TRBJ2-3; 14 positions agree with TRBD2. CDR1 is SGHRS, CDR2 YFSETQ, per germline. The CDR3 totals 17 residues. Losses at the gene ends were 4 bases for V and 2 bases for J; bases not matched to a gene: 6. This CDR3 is CASSPWTSGRNTDTQYF. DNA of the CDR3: TGCGCCAGCAGCCCTTGGACTAGCGGGAGGAACACAGATACGCAGTATTTT.

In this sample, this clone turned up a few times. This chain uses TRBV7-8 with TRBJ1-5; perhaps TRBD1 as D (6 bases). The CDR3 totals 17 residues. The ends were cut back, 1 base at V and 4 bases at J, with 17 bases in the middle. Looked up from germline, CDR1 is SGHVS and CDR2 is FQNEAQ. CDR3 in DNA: TGTGCCAGCAGCTTAGGGGGGGGGCGTGGGGTGAATCAGCCCCAGCATTTT. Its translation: CASSLGGGRGVNQPQHF.

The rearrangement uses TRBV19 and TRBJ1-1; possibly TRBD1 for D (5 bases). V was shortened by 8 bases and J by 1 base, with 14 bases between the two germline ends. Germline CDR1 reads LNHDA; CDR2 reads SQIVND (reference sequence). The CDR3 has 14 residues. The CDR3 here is CASQGARPNTEAFF. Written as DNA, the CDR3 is TGTGCCAGTCAGGGCGCCAGGCCGAACACTGAAGCTTTCTTT.

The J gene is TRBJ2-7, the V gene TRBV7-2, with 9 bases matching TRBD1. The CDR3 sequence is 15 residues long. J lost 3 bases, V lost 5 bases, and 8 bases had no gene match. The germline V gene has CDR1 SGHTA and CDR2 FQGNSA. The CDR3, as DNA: TGTGCCAGCAGCCGACCGGGACAGGGAAACTACGAGCAGTACTTC. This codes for CASSRPGQGNYEQYF.

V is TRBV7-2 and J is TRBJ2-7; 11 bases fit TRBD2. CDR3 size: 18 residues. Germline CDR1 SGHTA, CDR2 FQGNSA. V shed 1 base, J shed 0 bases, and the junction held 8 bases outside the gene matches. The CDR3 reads CASSLGGTSGGGSYEQYF. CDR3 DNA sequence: TGTGCCAGCAGCTTAGGGGGGACTAGCGGAGGGGGCTCCTACGAGCAGTACTTC.

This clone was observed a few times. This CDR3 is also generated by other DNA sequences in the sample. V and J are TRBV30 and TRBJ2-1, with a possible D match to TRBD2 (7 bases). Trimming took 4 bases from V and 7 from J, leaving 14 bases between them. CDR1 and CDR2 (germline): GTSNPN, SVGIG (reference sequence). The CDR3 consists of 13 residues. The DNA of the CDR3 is TGTGCCTGGAACGGGGGAGGGGGGAATGAGCAGTTCTTC. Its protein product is CAWNGGGGNEQFF.

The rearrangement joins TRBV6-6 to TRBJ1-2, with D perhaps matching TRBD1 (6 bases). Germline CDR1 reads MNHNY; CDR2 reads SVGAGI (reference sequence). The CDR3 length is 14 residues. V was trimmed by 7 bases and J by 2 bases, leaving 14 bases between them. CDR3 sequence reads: CASNTIQGNYGYTF. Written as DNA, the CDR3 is TGTGCCAGCAACACTATTCAGGGGAACTATGGCTACACCTTC.

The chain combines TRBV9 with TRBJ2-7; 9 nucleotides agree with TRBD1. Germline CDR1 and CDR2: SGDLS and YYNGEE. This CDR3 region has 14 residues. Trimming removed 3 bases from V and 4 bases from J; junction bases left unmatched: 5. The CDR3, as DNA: TGTGCCAGCAGCGCTGGGACAGGGTTGTACGAGCAGTACTTC. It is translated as CASSAGTGLYEQYF.